Following are 2 T cell receptor beta chains from one sample sequenced in a study of intratumoral heterogeneity in liver cancer. Profiling relied on immunoSEQ multiplex PCR, and the TCRdb table lists in-frame clones only, not all of them. The table records thousands of clones, approximately 70% of them present only once. Tumour samples came from separate, distinct regions of the hepatocellular carcinoma nodule. Here the sequenced sample was tumor tissue, taken before any cancer treatment. Receptors were obtained from a woman aged 70-85 years with hepatocellular carcinoma.

V and J are TRBV5-1 and TRBJ2-7; 11 nucleotides align to TRBD1. This CDR3 is 15 amino acids long. CDR1 is SGHRS, CDR2 YFSETQ, per germline. V lost 2 bases, J lost 3 bases, and 4 bases stayed unmatched. This CDR3 is CASSFGGTGGYEQYF. In DNA, the CDR3 is TGCGCCAGCAGCTTTGGCGGGACAGGGGGCTACGAGCAGTACTTC.

V gene TRBV7-9 combines with J gene TRBJ2-1; 8 bases agree with TRBD2. V shed 7 bases and J 7 bases; nucleotides not matched to a gene: 12. This CDR3 has 15 residues. The germline V gene has CDR1 SEHNR and CDR2 FQNEAQ (reference sequence). The CDR3 here is CASTPPSGSGNEQFF. Written as DNA, the CDR3 is TGTGCCAGCACCCCTCCCAGCGGGAGTGGGAATGAGCAGTTCTTC.